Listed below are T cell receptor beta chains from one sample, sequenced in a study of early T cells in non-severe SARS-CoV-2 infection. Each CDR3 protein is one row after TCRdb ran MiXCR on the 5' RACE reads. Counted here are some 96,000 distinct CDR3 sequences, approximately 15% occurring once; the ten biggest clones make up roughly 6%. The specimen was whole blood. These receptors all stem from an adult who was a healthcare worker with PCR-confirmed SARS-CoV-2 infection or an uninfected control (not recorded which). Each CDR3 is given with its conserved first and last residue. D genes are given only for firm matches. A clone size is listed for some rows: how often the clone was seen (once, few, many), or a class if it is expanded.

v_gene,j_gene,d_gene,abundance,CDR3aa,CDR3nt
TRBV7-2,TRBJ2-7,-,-,CASSSQGIEQYF,TGTGCCAGCAGTTCACAGGGAATCGAGCAGTACTTC
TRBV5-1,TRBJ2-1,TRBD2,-,CASSLAGGSSYNEQFF,TGCGCCAGCAGCTTGGCCGGGGGGAGCTCCTACAATGAGCAGTTCTTC
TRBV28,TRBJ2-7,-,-,CASSTPRRESSYEQYF,TGTGCCAGCAGTACCCCTAGAAGGGAGAGCTCCTACGAGCAGTACTTC
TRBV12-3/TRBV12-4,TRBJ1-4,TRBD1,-,CASSLLGQFNEKLFF,TGTGCCAGCAGTTTATTGGGACAGTTTAATGAAAAACTGTTTTTT
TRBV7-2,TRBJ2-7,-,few,CASSLRRDGYYEQYF,TGTGCCAGCAGCTTGCGCCGGGACGGCTACTACGAGCAGTACTTC
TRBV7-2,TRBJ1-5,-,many,CASSLRGNQPQHF,TGTGCCAGCAGCTTGCGCGGGAATCAGCCCCAGCATTTT
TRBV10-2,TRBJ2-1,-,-,CASSEPGTYNEQFF,TGCGCCAGCAGTGAGCCAGGGACCTACAATGAGCAGTTCTTC
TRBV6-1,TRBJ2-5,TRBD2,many,CASSEAGLQETQYF,TGTGCCAGCAGTGAAGCGGGACTACAAGAGACCCAGTACTTC
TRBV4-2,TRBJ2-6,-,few,CASSQDLARGANVLTF,TGTGCCAGCAGCCAAGATCTAGCCCGAGGGGCCAACGTCCTGACTTTC
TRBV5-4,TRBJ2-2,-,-,CASSLGGFNTGELFF,TGTGCCAGCAGCTTGGGAGGGTTCAACACCGGGGAGCTGTTTTTT
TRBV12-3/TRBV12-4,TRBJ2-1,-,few,CASSPTPLMSYNEQFF,TGTGCCAGCAGTCCCACGCCCCTGATGTCCTACAATGAGCAGTTCTTC
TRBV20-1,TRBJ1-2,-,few,CSARDQGDGYTF,TGCAGTGCTAGAGATCAAGGGGATGGCTACACCTTC
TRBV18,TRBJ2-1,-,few,CASSPDANPYNEQFF,TGTGCCAGCTCACCTGACGCGAACCCCTACAATGAGCAGTTCTTC
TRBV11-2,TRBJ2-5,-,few,CASSLAPPGTIQETQYF,TGTGCCAGCAGCTTAGCCCCCCCCGGGACAATCCAAGAGACCCAGTACTTC
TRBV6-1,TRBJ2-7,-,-,CASRVIYEQYF,TGTGCCAGCAGAGTCATCTACGAGCAGTACTTC
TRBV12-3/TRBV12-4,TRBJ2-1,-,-,CASSAGAPYNEQFF,TGTGCCAGCAGTGCGGGGGCTCCCTACAATGAGCAGTTCTTC
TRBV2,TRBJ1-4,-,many,CASTESRKLFF,TGTGCCAGCACCGAGTCTCGAAAACTGTTTTTT
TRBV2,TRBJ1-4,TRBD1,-,CASRRTGDEKLFF,TGTGCCAGCAGACGGACAGGGGATGAAAAACTGTTTTTT
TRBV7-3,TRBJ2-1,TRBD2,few,CASSRGASGKDVQFF,TGTGCCAGCAGCCGAGGGGCTAGCGGGAAAGACGTGCAGTTCTTC
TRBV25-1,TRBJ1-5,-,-,CASSEGGEGPNQPQHF,TGTGCCAGCAGTGAGGGAGGCGAGGGGCCCAATCAGCCCCAGCATTTT
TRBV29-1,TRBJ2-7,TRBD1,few,CSVEGQVYTYEQYF,TGCAGCGTTGAGGGACAGGTCTACACCTACGAGCAGTACTTC
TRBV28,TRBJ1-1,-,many,CASRAGRDTQAFF,TGTGCCAGCCGTGCCGGGAGGGACACTCAAGCTTTCTTT
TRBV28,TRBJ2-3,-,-,CASSRPLGVTTDTQYF,TGTGCCAGCAGTCGACCCTTGGGGGTGACTACAGATACGCAGTATTTT
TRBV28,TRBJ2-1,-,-,CASARDRIRDSYNEQFF,TGTGCCAGCGCCAGGGACCGAATAAGGGACTCCTACAATGAGCAGTTCTTC
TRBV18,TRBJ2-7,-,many,CASAGSYEQYF,TGTGCCAGCGCTGGGTCCTACGAGCAGTACTTC
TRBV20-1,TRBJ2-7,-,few,CSARRVPGNEQYF,TGCAGTGCTAGACGGGTTCCTGGGAACGAGCAGTACTTC
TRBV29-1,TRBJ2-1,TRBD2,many,CSVGSGRALDEQFF,TGCAGCGTCGGTAGCGGGAGGGCCCTCGATGAGCAGTTCTTC
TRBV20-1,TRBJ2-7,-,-,CSIPFGWTYEQYF,TGCAGTATACCTTTTGGATGGACCTACGAGCAGTACTTC
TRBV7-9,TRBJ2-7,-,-,CASSRAYEQYF,TGTGCCAGCAGCCGTGCCTACGAGCAGTACTTC
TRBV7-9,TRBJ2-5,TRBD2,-,CASSLLAGEETQYF,TGTGCCAGCAGCTTACTAGCGGGAGAAGAGACCCAGTACTTC
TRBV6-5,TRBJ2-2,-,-,CASSYSGPPGELFF,TGTGCCAGCAGTTACTCGGGCCCTCCCGGGGAGCTGTTTTTT
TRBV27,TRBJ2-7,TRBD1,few,CASSLLPGQGVGEQYF,TGTGCCAGCAGTTTGCTTCCGGGACAGGGGGTTGGGGAGCAGTACTTC
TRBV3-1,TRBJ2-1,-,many,CASSHSGRDEQFF,TGTGCCAGCAGCCACTCGGGGAGAGATGAGCAGTTCTTC
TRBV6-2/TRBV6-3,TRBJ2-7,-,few,CASSYPTEQYF,TGTGCCAGCTCATACCCCACCGAGCAGTACTTC
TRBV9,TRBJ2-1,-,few,CASSYVGSYNEQFF,TGTGCCAGCAGCTACGTTGGGAGTTACAATGAGCAGTTCTTC
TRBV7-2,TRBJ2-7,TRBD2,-,CASSHPGLAREQYF,TGTGCCAGCAGCCATCCGGGACTAGCTAGGGAGCAGTACTTC
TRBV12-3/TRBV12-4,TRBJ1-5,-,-,CASSLHQGGRQPQHF,TGTGCCAGCAGTTTACACCAGGGAGGCAGGCAGCCCCAGCATTTT